These T cell receptor beta chains were read from a single sample in a study of blood T cells in healthy people across ages. TCRdb reprocessed the 5' RACE reads via MiXCR and lists one record per CDR3 protein. Among over 600,000 distinct CDR3 sequences listed, 35% to 50% were seen once. The material sequenced was blood. These receptors were obtained from an older man in good health. The CDR3 runs from the conserved cysteine through the conserved F or W. Each record gives: V gene, clone size, CDR3 protein. Not all rows give a size; the values are once, few, many and, for expanded clones, a class.

TRBV20-1 | - | CSASRDGRNEQFF
TRBV4-2 | many | CASSSVTDTQYF
TRBV6-6 | - | CASSYGQGARNEQYF
TRBV4-1 | - | CASSQTGQGALGYYNEQYF
TRBV20-1 | - | CSARYLLDSLNQPQHF
TRBV14 | few | CASSQAVLSNEQFF
TRBV24-1 | - | CATSDGQPGQETQYF
TRBV7-6 | - | CASRPRTSSYEQYF
TRBV18 | - | CASSTTRTRDQPQHF
TRBV29-1 | few | CSVVGVAGNEQYF
TRBV28 | few | CASSPGDRRETQYF
TRBV3-1 | few | CASSQDLIFGPVDTEAFF
TRBV4-3 | few | CASSPNAASGRTDTQYF
TRBV4-3 | - | CASSQDGGNQPQHF
TRBV5-1 | - | CASSLEGLGSPLHF
TRBV28 | few | CAGSSAGASKNIQYF
TRBV5-6 | few | CASSLGQGAAGELFF
TRBV6-2/TRBV6-3 | - | CASSFGRRGGELFF
TRBV5-1 | - | CASSWSSGSIYEQYF
TRBV16 | few | CASSQLPFSGGTDTQYF
TRBV12-3/TRBV12-4 | - | CASSLGAIQETQYF
TRBV28 | - | CASSNRQGNQPQHF
TRBV5-8 | few | CASSLRFVAGITDTQYF
TRBV11-2 | few | CASSLGSGQGSKNIQYF
TRBV4-2 | - | CASSQATGTGNSPLHF
TRBV11-2 | few | CASSVGPMNEQYF
TRBV4-3 | many | CASSQEGNTQYF
TRBV7-3 | many | CASSLSGQLNTEAFF
TRBV20-1 | few | CSARIGTGGYEQYF
TRBV29-1 | many | CSVETGTSLYEQYF
TRBV27 | many | CASSKLEGRPNTEAFF
TRBV12-3/TRBV12-4 | - | CASSLALTRRAGETQYF
TRBV14 | - | CASSPRPLMREGRADQFF
TRBV14 | once | CASSPLEDRGLYEQYF
TRBV7-9 | few | CASSAGLAGESETQYF
TRBV7-2 | few | CASSSRLAGGLDTQYF
TRBV18 | - | CASSPPGQGRGTDTQYF
TRBV7-2 | many | CASSLGLLAGGRSIQYF
TRBV12-3/TRBV12-4 | - | CASSLISVAKNIQYF
TRBV20-1 | - | CSARANRGRAYEQYF
TRBV7-2 | few | CASSLSSGAYEQYF
TRBV28 | - | CAGSPPDRAPEQPQHF
TRBV20-1 | - | CSARDANQETQYF
TRBV20-1 | - | CSARGLAGLRGTQYF
TRBV19 | - | CASSIRSPSGAYEQYF
TRBV27 | - | CASSSTERVSGSSYEQYF
TRBV7-2 | few | CASSLARARGRRANVLTF
TRBV20-1 | - | CSASILDRSQPQHF